This entry lists 20 T cell receptor beta chains sequenced from one sample in a study of spatial heterogeneity in lung cancer. The time point: sample taken at primary tumor resection. MiXCR, run by TCRdb on the 5' RACE reads, gives a single entry per CDR3 protein. The repertoire holds tens of thousands of distinct CDR3 sequences, with around 12% as singletons. The sequencing here drew on PBMCs, taken at surgery. These receptors were collected from a male donor with early-stage non-small cell lung cancer.

V usage is TRBV11-3 and J usage is TRBJ2-2, with a possible D match to TRBD1 (6 bases). In germline, CDR1 is SGHNT, CDR2 YENEEA. The CDR3 covers 14 residues. V was clipped by 1 base and J by 7 bases, with 10 bases between them. CDR3 nucleotides: TGTGCCAGCAGCTTAGGGGACACGGGCGGGGAGCTGTTTTTT. This gives the protein CASSLGDTGGELFF. The full variable domain, its missing parts supplied by reference TRBV11-3 and TRBJ2-2, is EAGVVQSPRYKIIEKKQPVAFWCNPISGHNTLYWYLQNLGQGPELLIRYENEEAVDDSQLPKDRFSAERLKGVDSTLKIQPAELGDSAVYLCASSLGDTGGELFFGEGSRLTVL.

The chain couples TRBV4-3 to TRBJ2-7; 10 bases map to TRBD1. This CDR3 contains 16 residues. Germline-derived CDR1 and CDR2 are LGHNA and YSLEER. V was pared by 0 bases and J by 2 bases, with 4 bases of the junction left unmatched. The CDR3 loop is CASSQDPGTGAYEQYF. The CDR3 nucleotides read TGCGCCAGCAGCCAAGATCCAGGGACAGGGGCCTACGAGCAGTACTTC.

The table lists this clonotype with many counts. V and J are TRBV7-3 and TRBJ2-5, with TRBD2 matching 7 bases. V gave up 2 bases and J gave up 0 bases; unmatched junction bases: 3. The CDR3 is 15 amino acids. Germline CDR1 and CDR2: SGHTA and FQGTGA. The CDR3 protein is CASSLGGTNQETQYF. CDR3 DNA sequence: TGTGCCAGCAGCTTAGGCGGGACTAACCAAGAGACCCAGTACTTC.

This chain joins TRBV13 and TRBJ1-1, with 9 bases identical to TRBD1. With V trimmed by 5 bases and J by 0 bases, 10 bases remained unmatched. Per germline, CDR1 PRHDT and CDR2 FYEKMQ (reference sequence). This CDR3 is built from 17 residues. In DNA form, the CDR3 reads TGTGCCAGCAGCCTCCGGACAGGGGAGAGGATGAACACTGAAGCTTTCTTT. This translates into CASSLRTGERMNTEAFF.

The sample holds many counts of this clonotype. The V gene is TRBV4-3, the J gene TRBJ1-2; D remains ambiguous. Per the germline V gene, CDR1 is LGHNA and CDR2 is YSLEER. This CDR3 has 16 amino acids. V lost 0 bases and J 3 bases, leaving 14 bases between the germline ends. The CDR3 protein is CASSQDFSEVDYGYTF. Written as DNA, the CDR3 is TGCGCCAGCAGCCAAGATTTCAGCGAAGTGGACTATGGCTACACCTTC.

The chain is built from TRBV12-3 or TRBV12-4 and TRBJ2-1; unclear D gene. V shed 3 bases and J shed 8 bases, with 17 bases lying between them. The CDR3 is 15 amino acids. CDR3 coding DNA: TGTGCCAGCAGTTTTCCCCTCCCCTCTGGGGATGAGCAGTTCTTC. Its protein product is CASSFPLPSGDEQFF.

This clonotype was picked up a small number of times. This chain links TRBV6-2 or TRBV6-3 with TRBJ1-1; TRBD1 matches 12 bases. V shed 5 bases, J shed 0 bases, and the junction held 4 bases outside the gene matches. Germline-derived CDR1 and CDR2 are MNHEY and SVGEGT. CDR3 length equals 16 residues. The CDR3 protein is CASSGTGGAMNTEAFF. The CDR3 DNA reads as TGTGCCAGCAGTGGGACAGGGGGCGCAATGAACACTGAAGCTTTCTTT.

Details on this clonotype: The junction does not match germline at one end; this may be a read error. This chain joins TRBV28 and TRBJ2-2, with D maybe TRBD2 (6 bases). Germline CDR1 reads MDHEN; CDR2 reads SYDVKM. CDR3 size: 15 residues. CDR3 bases: TGTGTCAGCAGTCCATCGGGGAGCGGGTTCTGGGAGCTGTTTTTT. Amino acid sequence: CVSSPSGSGFWELFF.

This clonotype was seen more than once but under ten times. CDR3 DNA sequence: TGTGCCAGCAGCGTTTCCGGGAGCACTCCCTCTGGAAACACCATATATTTT. This codes for CASSVSGSTPSGNTIYF. The genes are TRBV7-2 and TRBJ1-3; D is undetermined. Germline loops: CDR1 SGHTA, CDR2 FQGNSA. V was trimmed by 5 bases and J by 0 bases, leaving 17 bases between them. This CDR3 has 17 residues.

This rearrangement joins TRBV5-5 to TRBJ2-5; tentatively, D is TRBD1 (9 bases). The CDR3 is made up of 20 amino acids. The V and J ends lost 4 bases and 3 bases respectively, with 31 bases between them. In germline, CDR1 is SGHKS, CDR2 YYEKEE (reference sequence). The CDR3 sequence: CASSLAPGQGHWREEETQYF. Written as DNA, the CDR3 is TGTGCCAGCAGCCTTGCCCCGGGACAGGGCCATTGGCGGGAGGAAGAGACCCAGTACTTC.

There are a few counts of this clonotype. The J gene is TRBJ2-7, the V gene TRBV9; D assignment may be TRBD1 or TRBD2 (5 bases each). This CDR3 comprises 15 residues. Deletions cut 7 bases from V and 4 bases from J, with 21 bases between. Germline V gene data show CDR1 as SGDLS and CDR2 as YYNGEE. CDR3: CASQPGQGVEYEQYF. CDR3 DNA sequence: TGTGCCAGCCAACCGGGGCAGGGTGTTGAGTACGAGCAGTACTTC.

This clonotype was observed a handful of times. The V and J genes are TRBV12-3 or TRBV12-4 and TRBJ2-7; possibly TRBD1 or TRBD2 for D (6 bases each). The CDR3 is 15 amino acids. V lost 3 bases and J lost 4, with 16 bases in between. CDR3 coding DNA: TGTGCCAGCAGTTTTTTTGGAGGGGGGCCGTACGAGCAGTACTTC. Encoded protein: CASSFFGGGPYEQYF.

This clonotype was found many times. The CDR3 sequence: CASSLNTGELFF. DNA for the CDR3: TGTGCCAGCAGCTTGAACACCGGGGAGCTGTTTTTT. The V gene is TRBV28, the J gene TRBJ2-2, with D unresolved. CDR1 is MDHEN and CDR2 is SYDVKM in the germline V gene. This CDR3 has 12 amino acids. Trimming shortened V by 6 bases and J by 1 base, and 3 bases separated the two germline ends.

V is TRBV24-1 and J is TRBJ1-2; D gene unclear. Germline V gene lookup returns CDR1 KGHDR and CDR2 SFDVKD. This CDR3 region has 16 residues. The V end was cut by 0 bases, the J end by 4 bases, with 14 bases between. CDR3 sequence (DNA): TGTGCCACCAGTGATTTGCGGGCGAGAGGAATCTATGGCTACACCTTC. This gives the protein CATSDLRARGIYGYTF.

The chain joins TRBV6-2 or TRBV6-3 to TRBJ1-6; D unclear. In germline, CDR1 is MNHEY, CDR2 SVGEGT. V was pared by 2 bases and J by 9 bases, with 5 bases between. The CDR3 loop spans 12 amino acids. CDR3 in amino acids: CASSYIASPLHF. CDR3 in DNA: TGTGCCAGCAGTTACATAGCTTCACCCCTCCACTTT.

The gene calls are TRBV3-1 and TRBJ1-6, with 10 nucleotides matching TRBD1. The CDR3 length is 16 residues. The V and J ends lost 3 bases and 10 bases, in that order; junction bases with no gene match: 9. Germline lookup yields CDR1 LGHDT and CDR2 YNNKEL (reference sequence). In DNA, the CDR3 is TGTGCCAGCAGCCATGCCTCCGGGACAGGGGACTCACCCCTCCACTTT. The encoded protein is CASSHASGTGDSPLHF.

J is TRBJ1-3 and V is TRBV12-3 or TRBV12-4; 8 bases align to TRBD1. This CDR3 comprises 14 residues. J lost 3 bases, V lost 6 bases, and 4 bases had no gene match. CDR3 sequence reads: CASRDGQGGNTIYF. The DNA of the CDR3 is TGTGCCAGCAGAGATGGACAGGGTGGAAACACCATATATTTT.

The V call is TRBV7-2, the J call TRBJ2-1; TRBD2 matches at 13 bases. From germline, CDR1 is SGHTA and CDR2 FQGNSA. V lost 0 bases and J lost 8; bases outside the gene matches: 4. This CDR3 region has 16 residues. The chain's CDR3 is CASSLAGTSGTDEQFF. CDR3 nucleotide sequence: TGTGCCAGCAGCTTAGCGGGGACTAGCGGGACGGATGAGCAGTTCTTC.

This clonotype appeared many times. This chain joins TRBV7-3 and TRBJ2-2; D gene uncertain. V lost 7 bases and J lost 7, with 13 bases in between. This CDR3 contains 13 residues. CDR1 is SGHTA and CDR2 is FQGTGA in the germline V gene. The CDR3 loop reads CASTVVEGGELFF. The CDR3 nucleotides are TGTGCCAGCACCGTGGTGGAAGGCGGGGAGCTGTTTTTT.

The rearrangement uses TRBV20-1 and TRBJ2-5; TRBD1 or TRBD2 may be the D gene (5 bases each). Germline values: CDR1 DFQATT, CDR2 SNEGSKA (reference sequence). CDR3 size: 14 residues. Trimming pared 4 bases from V and 3 bases from J, leaving 15 bases between. CDR3 protein: CSAKIRDGKETQYF. The CDR3 DNA follows: TGCAGTGCTAAAATCAGGGACGGAAAAGAGACCCAGTACTTC.